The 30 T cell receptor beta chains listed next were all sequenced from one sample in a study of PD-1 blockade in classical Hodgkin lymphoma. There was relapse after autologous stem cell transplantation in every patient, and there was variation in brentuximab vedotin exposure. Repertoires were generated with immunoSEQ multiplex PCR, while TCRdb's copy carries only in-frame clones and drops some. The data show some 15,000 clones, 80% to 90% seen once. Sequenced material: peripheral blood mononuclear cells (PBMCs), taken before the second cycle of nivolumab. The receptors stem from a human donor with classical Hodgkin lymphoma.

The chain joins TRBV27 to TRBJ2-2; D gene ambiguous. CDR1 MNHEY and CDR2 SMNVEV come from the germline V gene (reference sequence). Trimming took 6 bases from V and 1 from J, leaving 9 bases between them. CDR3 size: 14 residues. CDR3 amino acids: CASSSRRNTGELFF. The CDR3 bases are TGTGCCAGCAGCAGCAGGCGGAACACCGGGGAGCTGTTTTTT.

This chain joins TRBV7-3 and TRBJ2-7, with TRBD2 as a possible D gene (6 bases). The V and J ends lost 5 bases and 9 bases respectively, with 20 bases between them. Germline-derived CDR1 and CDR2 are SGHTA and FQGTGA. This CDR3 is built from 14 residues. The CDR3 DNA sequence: TGTGCCAGCAGCGAGGCTGGAGGGAGAACAGGGCAGTACTTC. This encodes CASSEAGGRTGQYF.

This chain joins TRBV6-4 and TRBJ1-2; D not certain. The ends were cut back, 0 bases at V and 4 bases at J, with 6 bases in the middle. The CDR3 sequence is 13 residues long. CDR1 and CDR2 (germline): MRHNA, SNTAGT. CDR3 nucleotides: TGTGCCAGCAGTGACTCTGCGGGCTATGGCTACACCTTC. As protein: CASSDSAGYGYTF.

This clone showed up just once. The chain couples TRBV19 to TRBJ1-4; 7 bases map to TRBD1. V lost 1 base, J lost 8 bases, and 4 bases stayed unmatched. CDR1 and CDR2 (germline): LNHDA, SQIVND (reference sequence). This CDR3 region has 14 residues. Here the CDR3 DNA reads TGTGCCAGTAGTATAGTAAAGGGGGCGGAAAAACTGTTTTTT. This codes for CASSIVKGAEKLFF.

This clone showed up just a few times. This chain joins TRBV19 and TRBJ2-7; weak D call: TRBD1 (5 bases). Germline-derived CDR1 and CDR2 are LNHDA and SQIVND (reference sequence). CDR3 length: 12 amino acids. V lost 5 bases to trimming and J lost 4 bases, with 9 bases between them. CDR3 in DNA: TGTGCCAGTAGTCAGGACAAGTACGAGCAGTACTTC. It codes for CASSQDKYEQYF.

The CDR3: CASSATSVQETQYF. CDR3 coding DNA: TGCGCCAGCAGCGCGACTAGCGTCCAAGAGACCCAGTACTTC. The chain has TRBV5-1 and TRBJ2-5; 8 nucleotides agree with TRBD2. Germline-derived CDR1 and CDR2 are SGHRS and YFSETQ. Losses at the gene ends were 4 bases for V and 1 base for J; bases not matched to a gene: 3. This CDR3 is built from 14 residues.

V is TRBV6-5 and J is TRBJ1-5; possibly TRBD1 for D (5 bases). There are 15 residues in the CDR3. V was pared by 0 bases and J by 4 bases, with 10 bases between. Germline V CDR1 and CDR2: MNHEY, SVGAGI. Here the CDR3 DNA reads TGTGCCAGCAGTTACTCCGACGGGGGTAATCAGCCCCAGCATTTT. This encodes CASSYSDGGNQPQHF.

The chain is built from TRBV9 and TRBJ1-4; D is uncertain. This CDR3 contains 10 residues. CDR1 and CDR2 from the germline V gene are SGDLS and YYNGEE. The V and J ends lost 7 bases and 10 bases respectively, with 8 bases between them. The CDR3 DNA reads TGTGCCAGCCCCATCGGAAAACTGTTTTTT. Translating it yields CASPIGKLFF.

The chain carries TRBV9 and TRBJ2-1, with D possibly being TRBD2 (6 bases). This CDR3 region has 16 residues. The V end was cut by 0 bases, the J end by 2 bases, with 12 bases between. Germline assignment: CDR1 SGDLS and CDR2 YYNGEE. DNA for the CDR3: TGTGCCAGCAGCGTAGGGGGCGGGACCGCCTACAATGAGCAGTTCTTC. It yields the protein CASSVGGGTAYNEQFF.

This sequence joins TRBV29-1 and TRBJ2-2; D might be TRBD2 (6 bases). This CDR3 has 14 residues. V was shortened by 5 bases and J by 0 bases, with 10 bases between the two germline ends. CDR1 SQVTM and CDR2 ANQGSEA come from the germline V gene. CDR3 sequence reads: CSVLGEANTGELFF. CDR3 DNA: TGCAGCGTTCTGGGGGAGGCGAACACCGGGGAGCTGTTTTTT.

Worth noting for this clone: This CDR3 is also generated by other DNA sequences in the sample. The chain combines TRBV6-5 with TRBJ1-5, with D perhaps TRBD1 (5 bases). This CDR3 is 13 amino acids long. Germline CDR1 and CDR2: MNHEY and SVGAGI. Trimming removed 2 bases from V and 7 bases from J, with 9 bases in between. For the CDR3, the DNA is TGTGCCAGCAGTTACGGCTGGGGGCAGCCCCAGCATTTT. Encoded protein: CASSYGWGQPQHF.

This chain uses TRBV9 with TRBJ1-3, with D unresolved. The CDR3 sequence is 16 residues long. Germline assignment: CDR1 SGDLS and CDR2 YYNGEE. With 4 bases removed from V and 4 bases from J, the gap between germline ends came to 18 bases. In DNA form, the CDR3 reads TGTGCCAGCAGCCCAAACCCAGGAATCAAAGGAAACACCATATATTTT. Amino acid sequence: CASSPNPGIKGNTIYF.

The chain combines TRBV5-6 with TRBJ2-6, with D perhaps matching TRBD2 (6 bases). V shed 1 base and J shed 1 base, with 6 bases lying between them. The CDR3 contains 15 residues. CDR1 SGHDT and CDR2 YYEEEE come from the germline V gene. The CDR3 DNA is TGTGCCAGCAGCTTGCGGGGGTCTGGGGCCAACGTCCTGACTTTC. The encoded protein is CASSLRGSGANVLTF. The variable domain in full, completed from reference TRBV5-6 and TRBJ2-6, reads DAGVTQSPTHLIKTRGQQVTLRCSPKSGHDTVSWYQQALGQGPQFIFQYYEEEERQRGNFPDRFSGHQFPNYSSELNVNALLLGDSALYLCASSLRGSGANVLTFGAGSRLTVL.

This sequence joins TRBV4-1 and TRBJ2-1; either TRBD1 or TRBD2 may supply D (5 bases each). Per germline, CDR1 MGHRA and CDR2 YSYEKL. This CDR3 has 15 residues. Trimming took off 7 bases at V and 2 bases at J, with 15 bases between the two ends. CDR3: CASNEGLAPYNEQFF. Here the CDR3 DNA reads TGCGCCAGCAATGAGGGGCTAGCCCCCTACAATGAGCAGTTCTTC.

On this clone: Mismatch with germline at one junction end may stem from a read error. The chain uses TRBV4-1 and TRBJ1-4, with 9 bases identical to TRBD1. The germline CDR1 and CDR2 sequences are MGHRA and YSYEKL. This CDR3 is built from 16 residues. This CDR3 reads CASSQLQGAPNEKLFF. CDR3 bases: TGCGCCAGCAGCCAACTACAGGGGGCGCCTAACGAAAAACTGTTTTTT.

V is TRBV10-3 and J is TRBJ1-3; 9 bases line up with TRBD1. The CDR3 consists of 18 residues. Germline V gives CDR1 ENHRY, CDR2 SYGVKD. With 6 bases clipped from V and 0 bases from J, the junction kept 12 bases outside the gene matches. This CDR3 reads CAISSGQGGKTSGNTIYF. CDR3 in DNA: TGTGCCATCAGCTCGGGACAGGGAGGAAAGACCTCTGGAAACACCATATATTTT.

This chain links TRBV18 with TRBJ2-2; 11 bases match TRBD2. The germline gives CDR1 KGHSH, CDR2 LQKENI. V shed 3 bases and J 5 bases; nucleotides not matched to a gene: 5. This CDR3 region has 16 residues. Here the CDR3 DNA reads TGTGCCAGCTCACCTGAGACTAGCGGGGAAACCGGGGAGCTGTTTTTT. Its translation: CASSPETSGETGELFF.

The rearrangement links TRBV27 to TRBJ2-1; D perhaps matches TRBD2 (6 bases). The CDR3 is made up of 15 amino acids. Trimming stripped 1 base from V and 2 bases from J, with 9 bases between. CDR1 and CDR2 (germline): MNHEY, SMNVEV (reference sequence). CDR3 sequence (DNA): TGTGCCAGCAGTTTATTCTCGGGGGCCTACAATGAGCAGTTCTTC. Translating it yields CASSLFSGAYNEQFF.

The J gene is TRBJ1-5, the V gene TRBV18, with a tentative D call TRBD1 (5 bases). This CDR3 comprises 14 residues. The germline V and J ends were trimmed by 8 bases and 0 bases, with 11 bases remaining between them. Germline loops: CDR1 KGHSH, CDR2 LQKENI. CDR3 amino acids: CASLDGTSNQPQHF. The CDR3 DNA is TGTGCCAGCCTCGACGGGACTAGCAATCAGCCCCAGCATTTT.

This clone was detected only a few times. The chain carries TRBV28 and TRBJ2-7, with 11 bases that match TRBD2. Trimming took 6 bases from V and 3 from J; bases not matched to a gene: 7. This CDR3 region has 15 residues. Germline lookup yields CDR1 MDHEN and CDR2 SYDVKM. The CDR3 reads CASRGETSGGYEQYF. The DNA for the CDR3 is TGTGCCAGCAGAGGAGAAACTAGCGGGGGCTACGAGCAGTACTTC.

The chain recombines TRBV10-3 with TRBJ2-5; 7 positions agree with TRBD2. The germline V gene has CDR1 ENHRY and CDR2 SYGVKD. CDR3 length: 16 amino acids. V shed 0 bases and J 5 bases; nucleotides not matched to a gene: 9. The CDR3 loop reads CAISESGPGREETQYF. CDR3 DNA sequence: TGTGCCATCAGTGAGTCAGGGCCAGGGAGGGAGGAGACCCAGTACTTC.

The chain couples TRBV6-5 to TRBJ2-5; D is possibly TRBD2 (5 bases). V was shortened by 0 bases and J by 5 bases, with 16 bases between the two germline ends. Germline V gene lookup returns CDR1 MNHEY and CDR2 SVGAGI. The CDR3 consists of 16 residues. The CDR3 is CASSYSTWSPGETQYF. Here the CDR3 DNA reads TGTGCCAGCAGTTACTCGACCTGGTCCCCGGGGGAGACCCAGTACTTC.

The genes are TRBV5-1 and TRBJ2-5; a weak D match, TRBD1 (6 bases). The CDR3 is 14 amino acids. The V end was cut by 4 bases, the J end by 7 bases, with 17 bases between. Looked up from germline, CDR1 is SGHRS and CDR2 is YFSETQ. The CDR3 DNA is TGCGCCAGCAGCCAGGACAGCGGTGCTGGGACCCAGTACTTC. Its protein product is CASSQDSGAGTQYF.

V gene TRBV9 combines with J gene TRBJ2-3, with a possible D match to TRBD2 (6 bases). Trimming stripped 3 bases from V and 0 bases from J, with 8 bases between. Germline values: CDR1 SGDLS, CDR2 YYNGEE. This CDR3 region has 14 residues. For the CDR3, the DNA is TGTGCCAGCAGCGCCGGGACTAGCACAGATACGCAGTATTTT. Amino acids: CASSAGTSTDTQYF.

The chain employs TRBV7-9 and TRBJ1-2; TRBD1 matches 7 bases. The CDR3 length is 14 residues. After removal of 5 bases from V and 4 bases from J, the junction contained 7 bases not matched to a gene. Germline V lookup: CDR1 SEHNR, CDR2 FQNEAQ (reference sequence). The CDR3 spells CASSPGTVAYGYTF. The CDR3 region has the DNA TGTGCCAGCAGCCCAGGGACAGTCGCCTATGGCTACACCTTC.

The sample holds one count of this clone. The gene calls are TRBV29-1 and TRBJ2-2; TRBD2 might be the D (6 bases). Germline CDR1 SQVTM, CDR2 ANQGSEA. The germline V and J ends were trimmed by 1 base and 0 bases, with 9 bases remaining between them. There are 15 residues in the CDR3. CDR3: CSVEGWGANTGELFF. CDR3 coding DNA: TGCAGCGTTGAAGGTTGGGGGGCGAACACCGGGGAGCTGTTTTTT.

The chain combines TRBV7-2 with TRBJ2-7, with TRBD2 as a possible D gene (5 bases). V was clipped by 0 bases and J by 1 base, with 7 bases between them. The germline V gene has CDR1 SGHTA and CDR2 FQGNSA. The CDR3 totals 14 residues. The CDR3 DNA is TGTGCCAGCAGCTTAGCGGGAGTTTCCTACGAGCAGTACTTC. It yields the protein CASSLAGVSYEQYF.

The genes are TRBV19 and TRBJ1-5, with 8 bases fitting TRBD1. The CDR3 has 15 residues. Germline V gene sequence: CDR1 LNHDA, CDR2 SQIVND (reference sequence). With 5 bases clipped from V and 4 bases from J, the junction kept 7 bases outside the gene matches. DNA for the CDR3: TGTGCCAGTAGTTACGACGGGACAGGTAATCAGCCCCAGCATTTT. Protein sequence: CASSYDGTGNQPQHF.

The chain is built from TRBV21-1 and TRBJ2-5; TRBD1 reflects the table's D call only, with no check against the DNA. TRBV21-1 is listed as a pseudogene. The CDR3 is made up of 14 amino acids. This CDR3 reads CASSFPGDEETQYF. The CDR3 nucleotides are TGTGCCAGCAGCTTCCCAGGGGATGAAGAGACCCAGTACTTC.

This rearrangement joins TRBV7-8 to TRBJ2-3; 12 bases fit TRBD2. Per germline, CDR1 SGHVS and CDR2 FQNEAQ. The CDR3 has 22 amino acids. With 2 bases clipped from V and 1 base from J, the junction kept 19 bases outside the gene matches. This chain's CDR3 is CASSLPTGTSGPLTGGTDTQYF. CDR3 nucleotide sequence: TGTGCCAGCAGCTTACCCACTGGGACTAGCGGGCCGTTAACGGGGGGCACAGATACGCAGTATTTT.